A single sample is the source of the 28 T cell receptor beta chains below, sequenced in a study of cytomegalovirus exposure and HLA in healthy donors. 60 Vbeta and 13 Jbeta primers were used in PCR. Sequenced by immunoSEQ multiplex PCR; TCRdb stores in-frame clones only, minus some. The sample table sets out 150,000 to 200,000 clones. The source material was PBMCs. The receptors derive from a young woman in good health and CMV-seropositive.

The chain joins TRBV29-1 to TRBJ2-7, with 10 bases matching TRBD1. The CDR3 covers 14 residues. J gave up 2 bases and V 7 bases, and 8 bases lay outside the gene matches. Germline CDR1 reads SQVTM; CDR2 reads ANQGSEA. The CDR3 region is CSASRDRGPYEQYF. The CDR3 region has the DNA TGCAGCGCCTCCCGGGACAGGGGCCCCTACGAGCAGTACTTC.

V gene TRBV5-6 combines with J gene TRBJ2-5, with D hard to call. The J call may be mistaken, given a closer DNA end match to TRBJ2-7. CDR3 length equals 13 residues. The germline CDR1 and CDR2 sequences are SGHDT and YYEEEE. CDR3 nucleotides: TGTGCCAGCAGCTTGGCTGTCCGCCACGAGCAGTACTTC. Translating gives CASSLAVRHEQYF.

CDR3 coding DNA: TGCGCCAGCAGCTCCGACAGTCCTTCTGGCTACACCTTC. Protein product: CASSSDSPSGYTF. The rearrangement joins TRBV5-1 to TRBJ1-2; a possible D gene is TRBD1 (5 bases). Trimming pared 3 bases from V and 7 bases from J, leaving 13 bases between. CDR1 is SGHRS and CDR2 is YFSETQ in the germline V gene. The CDR3 extends over 13 amino acids.

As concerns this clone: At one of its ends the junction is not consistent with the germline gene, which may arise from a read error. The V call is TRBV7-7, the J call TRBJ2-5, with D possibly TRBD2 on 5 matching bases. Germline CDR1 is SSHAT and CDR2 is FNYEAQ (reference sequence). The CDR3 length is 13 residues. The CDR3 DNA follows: TGTGCTAGCAGCTTAGCGAGGGAGACGGCCCAGTACTTC. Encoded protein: CASSLARETAQYF.

Written as DNA, the CDR3 is TGTGCCAGCAGCGGACAGTTTACCTCTGGAAACACCATATATTTT. It specifies CASSGQFTSGNTIYF. This chain connects TRBV2 to TRBJ1-3; D may be TRBD1 (6 bases). The CDR3 has 15 residues. Between the trimmed V and J ends, which lost 6 bases and 0 bases, there was a span of 12 bases. CDR1 and CDR2 (germline): SNHLY, FYNNEI.

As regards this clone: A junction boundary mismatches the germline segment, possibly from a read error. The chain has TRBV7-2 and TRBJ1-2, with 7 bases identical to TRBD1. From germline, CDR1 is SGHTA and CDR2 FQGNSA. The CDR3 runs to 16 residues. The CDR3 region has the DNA TGTGCCAGCAGTTATTTTGGGACAGCTATTAACTGTGGCTACACCTTC. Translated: CASSYFGTAINCGYTF.

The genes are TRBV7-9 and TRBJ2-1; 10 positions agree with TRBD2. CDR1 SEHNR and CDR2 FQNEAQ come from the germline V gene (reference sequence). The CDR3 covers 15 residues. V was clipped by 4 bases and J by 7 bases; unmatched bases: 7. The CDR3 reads CASSSSGSRGNEQFF. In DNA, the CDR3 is TGTGCCAGCAGCTCTAGCGGGAGTCGGGGGAATGAGCAGTTCTTC.

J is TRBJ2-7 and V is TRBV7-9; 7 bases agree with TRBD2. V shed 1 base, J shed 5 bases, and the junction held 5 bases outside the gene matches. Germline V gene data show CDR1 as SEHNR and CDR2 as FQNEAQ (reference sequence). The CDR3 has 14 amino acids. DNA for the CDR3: TGTGCCAGCAGCTTAGAGACTAGCCTCGACGAGCAGTACTTC. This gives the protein CASSLETSLDEQYF.

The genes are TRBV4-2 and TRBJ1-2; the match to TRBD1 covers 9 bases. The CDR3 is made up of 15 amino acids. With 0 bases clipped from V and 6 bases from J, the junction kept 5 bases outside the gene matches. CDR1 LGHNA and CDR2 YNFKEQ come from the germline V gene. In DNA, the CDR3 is TGTGCCAGCAGCCAAGAATCACAGGGGGCTAATGGCTACACCTTC. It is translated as CASSQESQGANGYTF.

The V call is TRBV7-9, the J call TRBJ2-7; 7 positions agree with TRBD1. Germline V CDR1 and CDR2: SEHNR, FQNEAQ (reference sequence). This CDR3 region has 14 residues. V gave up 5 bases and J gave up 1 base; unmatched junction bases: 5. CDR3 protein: CASSLQTGSYEQYF. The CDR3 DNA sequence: TGTGCCAGCAGCCTTCAGACAGGGTCCTACGAGCAGTACTTC.

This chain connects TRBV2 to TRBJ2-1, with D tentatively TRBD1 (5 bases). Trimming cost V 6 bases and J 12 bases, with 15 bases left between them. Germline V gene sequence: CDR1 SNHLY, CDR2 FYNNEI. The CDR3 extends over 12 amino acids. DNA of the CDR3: TGTGCCAGCAGGGATGACAGCCGTTCGCAGTTCTTC. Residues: CASRDDSRSQFF.

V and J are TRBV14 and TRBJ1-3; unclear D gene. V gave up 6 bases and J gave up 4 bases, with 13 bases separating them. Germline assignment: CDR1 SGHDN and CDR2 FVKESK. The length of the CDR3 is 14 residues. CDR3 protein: CASSHGGKGNTIYF. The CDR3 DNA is TGTGCCAGCAGTCACGGAGGGAAAGGAAACACCATATATTTT.

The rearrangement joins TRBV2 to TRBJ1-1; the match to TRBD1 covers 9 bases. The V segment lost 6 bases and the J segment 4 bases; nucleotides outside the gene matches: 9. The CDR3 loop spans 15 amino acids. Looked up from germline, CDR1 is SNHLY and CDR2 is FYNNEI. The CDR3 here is CASSRDRDMGTEAFF. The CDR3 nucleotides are TGTGCCAGCAGCCGGGACAGGGATATGGGCACTGAAGCTTTCTTT.

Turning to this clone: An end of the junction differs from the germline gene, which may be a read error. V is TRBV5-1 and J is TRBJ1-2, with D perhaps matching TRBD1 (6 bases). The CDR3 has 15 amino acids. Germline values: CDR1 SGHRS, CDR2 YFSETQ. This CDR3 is CASSLGGYRDYGHTF. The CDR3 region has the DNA TGCGCCAGCAGCTTGGGGGGATACAGGGACTATGGCCACACCTTC.

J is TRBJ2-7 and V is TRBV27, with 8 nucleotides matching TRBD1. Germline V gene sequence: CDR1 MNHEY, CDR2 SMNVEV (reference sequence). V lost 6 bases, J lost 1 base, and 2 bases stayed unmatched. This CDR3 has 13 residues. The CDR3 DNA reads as TGTGCCAGCAGGACAGGGGAATCCTACGAGCAGTACTTC. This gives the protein CASRTGESYEQYF.

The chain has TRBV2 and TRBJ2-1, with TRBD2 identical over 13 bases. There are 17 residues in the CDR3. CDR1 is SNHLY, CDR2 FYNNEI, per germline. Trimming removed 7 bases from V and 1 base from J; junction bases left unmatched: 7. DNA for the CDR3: TGTGCCAGCATCGAACTAGCGGGGGGGTGGTCCTACAATGAGCAGTTCTTC. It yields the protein CASIELAGGWSYNEQFF.

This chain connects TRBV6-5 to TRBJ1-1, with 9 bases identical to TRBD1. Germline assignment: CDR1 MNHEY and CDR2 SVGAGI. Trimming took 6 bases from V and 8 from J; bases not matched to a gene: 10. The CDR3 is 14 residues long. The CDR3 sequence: CASSFTGTGKEAFF. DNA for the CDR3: TGTGCCAGCAGCTTTACCGGGACAGGGAAAGAAGCTTTCTTT.

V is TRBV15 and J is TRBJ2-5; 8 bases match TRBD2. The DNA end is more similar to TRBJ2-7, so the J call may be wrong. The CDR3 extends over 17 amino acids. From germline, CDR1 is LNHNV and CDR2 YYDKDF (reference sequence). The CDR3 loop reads CATSRDRSRGGSYEQYF. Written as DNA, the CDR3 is TGTGCCACCAGCAGAGATCGTTCCCGGGGGGGCTCCTACGAGCAGTACTTC.

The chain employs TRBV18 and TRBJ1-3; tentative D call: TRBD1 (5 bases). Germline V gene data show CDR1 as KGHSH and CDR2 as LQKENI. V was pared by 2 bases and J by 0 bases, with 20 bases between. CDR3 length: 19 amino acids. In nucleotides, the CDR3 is TGTGCCAGCTCACCAATACCGGGAGAGACAGCCGGCTCTGGAAACACCATATATTTT. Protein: CASSPIPGETAGSGNTIYF.

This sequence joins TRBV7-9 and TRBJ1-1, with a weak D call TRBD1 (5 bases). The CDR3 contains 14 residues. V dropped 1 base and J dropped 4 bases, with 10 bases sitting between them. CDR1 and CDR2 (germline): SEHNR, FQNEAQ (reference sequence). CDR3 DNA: TGTGCCAGCAGCTTAGAGGTCGGGGGCACTGAAGCTTTCTTT. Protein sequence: CASSLEVGGTEAFF.

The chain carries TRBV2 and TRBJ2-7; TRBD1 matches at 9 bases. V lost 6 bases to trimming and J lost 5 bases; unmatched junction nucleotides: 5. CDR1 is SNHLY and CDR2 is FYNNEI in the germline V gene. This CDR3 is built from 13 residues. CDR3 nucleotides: TGTGCCAGCAGGGCGTGGGACAGGGACGAGCAGTACTTC. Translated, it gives CASRAWDRDEQYF.

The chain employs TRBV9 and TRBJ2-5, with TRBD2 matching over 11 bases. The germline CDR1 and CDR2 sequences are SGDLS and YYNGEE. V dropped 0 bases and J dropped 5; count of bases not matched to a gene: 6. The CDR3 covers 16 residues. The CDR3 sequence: CASSVGLAGGYETQYF. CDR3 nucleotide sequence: TGTGCCAGCAGCGTAGGGTTAGCGGGGGGGTATGAGACCCAGTACTTC.

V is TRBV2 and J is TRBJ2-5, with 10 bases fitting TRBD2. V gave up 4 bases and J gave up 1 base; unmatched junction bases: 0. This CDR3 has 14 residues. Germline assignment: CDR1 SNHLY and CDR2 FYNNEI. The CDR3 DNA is TGTGCCAGCAGTGGGACTAGCGGCCAAGAGACCCAGTACTTC. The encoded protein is CASSGTSGQETQYF.

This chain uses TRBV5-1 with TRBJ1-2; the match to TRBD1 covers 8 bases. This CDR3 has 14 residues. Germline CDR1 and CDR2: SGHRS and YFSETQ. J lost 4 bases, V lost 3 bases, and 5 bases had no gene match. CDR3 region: CASSSGQGIYGYTF. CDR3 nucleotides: TGCGCCAGCAGCTCAGGACAGGGTATCTATGGCTACACCTTC.

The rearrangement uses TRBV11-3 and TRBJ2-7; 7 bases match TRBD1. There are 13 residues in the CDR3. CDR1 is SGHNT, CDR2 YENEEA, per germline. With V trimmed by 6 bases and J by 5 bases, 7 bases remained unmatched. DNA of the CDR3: TGTGCCAGCAGACGTCGCCAGGGGGACGAGCAGTACTTC. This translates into CASRRRQGDEQYF.

CDR3 sequence reads: CASRTDSMNTEAFF. The CDR3, as DNA: TGTGCCAGCAGGACTGACAGCATGAACACTGAAGCTTTCTTT. The chain links TRBV2 to TRBJ1-1, with a possible D match to TRBD1 (5 bases). Germline V lookup: CDR1 SNHLY, CDR2 FYNNEI. This CDR3 contains 14 residues. The V gene lost 6 bases and the J gene lost 0 bases, with 11 bases spanning the gap. Together with reference TRBV2 and TRBJ1-1, the CDR3 gives the full variable domain: EPEVTQTPSHQVTQMGQEVILRCVPISNHLYFYWYRQILGQKVEFLVSFYNNEISEKSEIFDDQFSVERPDGSNFTLKIRSTKLEDSAMYFCASRTDSMNTEAFFGQGTRLTVV.

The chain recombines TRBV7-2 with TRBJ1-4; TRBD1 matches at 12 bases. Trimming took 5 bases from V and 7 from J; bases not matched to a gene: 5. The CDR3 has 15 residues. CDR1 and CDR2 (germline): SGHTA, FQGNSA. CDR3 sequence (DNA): TGTGCCAGCAGCAAAAGGGACAGGGGGCCTGAAAAACTGTTTTTT. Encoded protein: CASSKRDRGPEKLFF.

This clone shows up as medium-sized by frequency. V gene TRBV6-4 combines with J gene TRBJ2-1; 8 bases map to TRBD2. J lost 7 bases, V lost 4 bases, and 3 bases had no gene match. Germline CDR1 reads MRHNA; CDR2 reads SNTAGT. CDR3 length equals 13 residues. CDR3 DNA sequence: TGTGCCAGCAGTGCAGGGACTAGTAATGAGCAGTTCTTC. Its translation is CASSAGTSNEQFF.